This T cell receptor (beta chain) was obtained from a study of blood T cells in healthy people across ages. Trimming took off 1 base at V and 4 bases at J, with 10 bases between the two ends. The CDR3 sequence is 14 residues long. Looked up from germline, CDR1 is LGHDT and CDR2 is YNNKEL (reference sequence). This clonotype has only a few counts. Through a sample-barcoded 5' primer and a J-beta primer mix, a second PCR was run for roughly 7 to 12 cycles. TCRdb reanalysed the 5' RACE reads using MiXCR and keeps one entry per CDR3 protein. The table records over 1,200,000 distinct CDR3 sequences, 55% to 75% of them present only once.

The rearrangement links TRBV3-1 to TRBJ1-2; D is perhaps TRBD1 (5 bases). Sequenced input: blood. This TCR was sampled from a young man in good health. The CDR3 reads CASSQVDRVYGYTF. DNA of the CDR3: TGTGCCAGCAGCCAAGTTGACAGAGTCTATGGCTACACCTTC.